The next 21 T cell receptor beta chains were all read from a single sample in a study of T cell responses to AZD1222 COVID-19 vaccine. TCRdb's copy holds only in-frame clones and misses some; the assay was immunoSEQ multiplex PCR. The table records 200,000 or so clones, 90% to 95% of them present only once. The sequencing used peripheral blood, collected on day 0 of AZD1222 vaccination. The receptor source for this set is an adult in good health.

The gene calls are TRBV19 and TRBJ2-1; 7 nucleotides agree with TRBD2. Trimming removed 6 bases from V and 5 bases from J; junction bases left unmatched: 13. From germline, CDR1 is LNHDA and CDR2 SQIVND (reference sequence). CDR3 length: 16 amino acids. For the CDR3, the DNA is TGTGCCAGTAGCCCAGGGCGGGACTATTGGAACAATGAGCAGTTCTTC. This translates into CASSPGRDYWNNEQFF.

The rearrangement joins TRBV14 to TRBJ2-5; tentative D call: TRBD2 (6 bases). The length of the CDR3 is 17 residues. CDR1 and CDR2 (germline): SGHDN, FVKESK. V was trimmed by 1 base and J by 4 bases, leaving 19 bases between them. CDR3 in amino acids: CASSQALGGPVGETQYF. DNA for the CDR3: TGTGCCAGCAGCCAAGCCCTAGGAGGGCCGGTTGGAGAGACCCAGTACTTC.

The rearrangement links TRBV6-5 to TRBJ1-2; tentative D call: TRBD1 (5 bases). Germline assignment: CDR1 MNHEY and CDR2 SVGAGI. The V end was cut by 11 bases, the J end by 4 bases, with 14 bases between. The CDR3 sequence is 12 residues long. The CDR3 coding sequence is TGTGCCGGAGGACGTGGGGCCTATGGCTACACCTTC. Its translation is CAGGRGAYGYTF.

The rearrangement uses TRBV27 and TRBJ1-1; 7 positions agree with TRBD1. This CDR3 is 13 amino acids long. Trimming cost V 6 bases and J 6 bases; bases outside gene matches: 7. Germline V lookup: CDR1 MNHEY, CDR2 SMNVEV (reference sequence). CDR3 region: CASSRTGVAEAFF. CDR3 in DNA: TGTGCCAGCAGCCGTACAGGGGTGGCTGAAGCTTTCTTT.

This chain connects TRBV2 to TRBJ1-2; unclear D gene. The V end was cut by 1 base, the J end by 3 bases, with 9 bases between. Germline V gene lookup returns CDR1 SNHLY and CDR2 FYNNEI. The CDR3 is 14 amino acids. CDR3 nucleotides: TGTGCCAGCAGTGAAGGATCTGGGGACTATGGCTACACCTTC. Protein product: CASSEGSGDYGYTF.

The V gene is TRBV3-1 (or the pseudogene TRBV3-2), the J gene TRBJ1-2; 8 bases are a match to TRBD1. The CDR3 extends over 13 amino acids. CDR1 and CDR2 (germline): LGHDT, YNNKEL (reference sequence). The V and J ends lost 8 bases and 3 bases, in that order; junction bases with no gene match: 5. CDR3 amino acids: CASLQTGDYGYTF. The DNA for the CDR3 is TGTGCCAGCCTCCAGACAGGGGACTATGGCTACACCTTC.

This rearrangement joins TRBV7-2 to TRBJ2-5, with 7 bases lining up with TRBD2. The CDR3 totals 13 residues. Unmatched junction bases numbered 6, after V lost 9 bases and J lost 2 bases. Germline V CDR1 and CDR2: SGHTA, FQGNSA. CDR3 sequence: CASALARQETQYF. CDR3 sequence (DNA): TGTGCCAGTGCACTAGCGAGACAAGAGACCCAGTACTTC. Together with reference TRBV7-2 and TRBJ2-5, the CDR3 gives the full variable domain: GAGVSQSPSNKVTEKGKDVELRCDPISGHTALYWYRQSLGQGLEFLIYFQGNSAPDKSGLPSDRFSAERTGGSVSTLTIQRTQQEDSAVYLCASALARQETQYFGPGTRLLVL.

The rearrangement joins TRBV28 to TRBJ1-1; D uncertain. The CDR3 length is 11 residues. Trimming took off 5 bases at V and 7 bases at J, with 8 bases between the two ends. CDR1 is MDHEN and CDR2 is SYDVKM in the germline V gene. DNA for the CDR3: TGTGCCAGCAGTCCTACCTTTGAAGCTTTCTTT. This translates into CASSPTFEAFF.

The chain employs TRBV28 and TRBJ1-4; 7 bases map to TRBD1. V lost 2 bases to trimming and J lost 0 bases; unmatched junction nucleotides: 6. CDR3 size: 17 residues. From germline, CDR1 is MDHEN and CDR2 SYDVKM. The CDR3 DNA is TGTGCCAGCAGTTTAATGGGCCAGGGGGCAACTAATGAAAAACTGTTTTTT. It is translated as CASSLMGQGATNEKLFF. The full variable domain, rest sourced from reference TRBV28 and TRBJ1-4, is DVKVTQSSRYLVKRTGEKVFLECVQDMDHENMFWYRQDPGLGLRLIYFSYDVKMKEKGDIPEGYSVSREKKERFSLILESASTNQTSMYLCASSLMGQGATNEKLFFGSGTQLSVL.

The V gene is TRBV4-3, the J gene TRBJ2-3, with 9 bases lining up with TRBD2. Trimming at V came to 0 bases and at J to 2 bases, leaving 12 bases not matched to a gene. Germline V CDR1 and CDR2: LGHNA, YSLEER. The CDR3 runs to 19 residues. CDR3 in amino acids: CASSQDSPGTSPFTDTQYF. The CDR3, as DNA: TGCGCCAGCAGCCAAGATAGTCCCGGGACTAGCCCTTTCACAGATACGCAGTATTTT.

The rearrangement joins TRBV4-2 to TRBJ2-5; D is ambiguous. CDR3 length: 14 residues. The germline V gene encodes CDR1 LGHNA and CDR2 YNFKEQ. The V end lost 1 base, the J end lost 1 base, and 7 bases lay between the germline ends. The chain's CDR3 is CASSQAGGQETQYF. The DNA of the CDR3 is TGTGCCAGCAGCCAAGCCGGCGGCCAAGAGACCCAGTACTTC.

As DNA, the CDR3 is TGTGCCAGCAGCCGAGGCCGGAATGAAAAACTGTTTTTT. Its translation: CASSRGRNEKLFF. This chain uses TRBV12-3 or TRBV12-4 with TRBJ1-4; D is undetermined. This CDR3 has 13 amino acids. V lost 6 bases to trimming and J lost 5 bases, with 10 bases between them.

This chain joins TRBV15 and TRBJ2-3; no reliable D call. Germline CDR1 and CDR2: LNHNV and YYDKDF (reference sequence). Deletions cut 0 bases from V and 4 bases from J, with 8 bases between. The CDR3 runs 14 residues. As DNA, the CDR3 is TGTGCCACCAGCAGAGATCCCCGCTCAGATACGCAGTATTTT. It encodes CATSRDPRSDTQYF.

This chain links TRBV27 with TRBJ2-1, with D unresolved. V lost 4 bases to trimming and J lost 4 bases, with 14 bases between them. The germline V gene encodes CDR1 MNHEY and CDR2 SMNVEV (reference sequence). The CDR3 consists of 15 residues. CDR3 nucleotides: TGTGCCAGCAGTTCGACGGAACTTATATACAATGAGCAGTTCTTC. Protein product: CASSSTELIYNEQFF.

The V call is TRBV2, the J call TRBJ2-1, with D possibly TRBD2 on 5 matching bases. The CDR3 consists of 12 residues. With 6 bases removed from V and 9 bases from J, the gap between germline ends came to 12 bases. CDR1 and CDR2 from the germline V gene are SNHLY and FYNNEI. CDR3 sequence reads: CASRLARGEQFF. The CDR3 nucleotides are TGTGCCAGCAGGCTAGCTCGGGGTGAGCAGTTCTTC.

The rearrangement joins TRBV6-2 or TRBV6-3 to TRBJ2-2; 11 bases are shared with TRBD1. Losses at the gene ends were 6 bases for V and 7 bases for J; bases not matched to a gene: 7. Germline lookup yields CDR1 MNHEY and CDR2 SVGEGT. The CDR3 sequence is 15 residues long. The CDR3: CASSARTGGNGELFF. CDR3 bases: TGTGCCAGCAGCGCGAGGACAGGGGGCAACGGGGAGCTGTTTTTT.

The V and J genes are TRBV3-1 (or the pseudogene TRBV3-2) and TRBJ2-7; TRBD1 or TRBD2 may be the D gene (5 bases each). Between the trimmed V and J ends, which lost 3 bases and 0 bases, there was a span of 12 bases. Germline V lookup: CDR1 LGHDT, CDR2 YNNKEL (reference sequence). The CDR3 runs 15 residues. In DNA, the CDR3 is TGTGCCAGCAGCCACACCGGGACCCACTCCTACGAGCAGTACTTC. Its protein product is CASSHTGTHSYEQYF.

In regard to this clone: At one end the junction does not follow the germline gene, possibly because of a read error. The CDR3 coding sequence is TGTGCTAGCAGCTTAATCCTAGGGACTGAGCAGTTCTTC. As protein: CASSLILGTEQFF. The rearrangement links TRBV7-7 to TRBJ2-1; D may match TRBD1 or TRBD2 (5 bases each). The CDR3 is made up of 13 amino acids. CDR1 is SSHAT, CDR2 FNYEAQ, per germline (reference sequence). The full variable domain, in which reference TRBV7-7 and TRBJ2-1 provide the parts outside the CDR3, is GAGVSQSPRYKVTKRGQDVTLRCDPISSHATLYWYQQALGQGPEFLTYFNYEAQPDKSGLPSDRFSAERPEGSISTLTIQRTEQRDSAMYRCASSLILGTEQFFGPGTRLTVL.

The V gene is TRBV24-1, the J gene TRBJ2-5; 9 bases match TRBD1. The CDR3 runs to 15 residues. Germline trimming cut 0 bases from V and 5 bases from J; bases unmatched to any gene: 3. The V gene's germline CDR1 is KGHDR and CDR2 SFDVKD. CDR3 coding DNA: TGTGCCACCAGTGATTTGACAGGGGGCATGGAGACCCAGTACTTC. As protein: CATSDLTGGMETQYF.

The chain links TRBV28 to TRBJ2-7; D could derive from TRBD1 or TRBD2 (5 bases each). Deletions cut 6 bases from V and 4 bases from J, with 13 bases between. In germline, CDR1 is MDHEN, CDR2 SYDVKM. The CDR3 runs 13 residues. In nucleotides, the CDR3 is TGTGCCAGCAGCGGGACGGCCGGGTACGAGCAGTACTTC. Residues: CASSGTAGYEQYF. The variable domain in full, with the rest retrieved from reference TRBV28 and TRBJ2-7, is DVKVTQSSRYLVKRTGEKVFLECVQDMDHENMFWYRQDPGLGLRLIYFSYDVKMKEKGDIPEGYSVSREKKERFSLILESASTNQTSMYLCASSGTAGYEQYFGPGTRLTVT.

The V gene is TRBV2, the J gene TRBJ1-4, with D unclear. Germline V lookup: CDR1 SNHLY, CDR2 FYNNEI. The V end lost 5 bases, the J end lost 0 bases, and 13 bases lay between the germline ends. The CDR3 is made up of 16 amino acids. CDR3 amino acids: CASSWTEGATNEKLFF. The CDR3 DNA reads TGTGCCAGCAGTTGGACGGAGGGCGCAACTAATGAAAAACTGTTTTTT.